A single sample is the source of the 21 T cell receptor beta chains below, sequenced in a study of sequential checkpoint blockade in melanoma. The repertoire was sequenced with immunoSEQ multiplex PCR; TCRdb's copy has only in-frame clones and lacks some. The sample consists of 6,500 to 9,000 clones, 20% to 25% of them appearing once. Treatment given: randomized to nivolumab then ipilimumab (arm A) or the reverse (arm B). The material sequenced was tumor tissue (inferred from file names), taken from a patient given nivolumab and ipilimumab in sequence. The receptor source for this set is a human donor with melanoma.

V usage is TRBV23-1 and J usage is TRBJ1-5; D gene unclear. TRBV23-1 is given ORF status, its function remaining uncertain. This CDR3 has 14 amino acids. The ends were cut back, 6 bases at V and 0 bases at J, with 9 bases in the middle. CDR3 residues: CASSQDNSNQPQHF. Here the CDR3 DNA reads TGCGCCAGCAGCCAAGATAATAGCAATCAGCCCCAGCATTTT.

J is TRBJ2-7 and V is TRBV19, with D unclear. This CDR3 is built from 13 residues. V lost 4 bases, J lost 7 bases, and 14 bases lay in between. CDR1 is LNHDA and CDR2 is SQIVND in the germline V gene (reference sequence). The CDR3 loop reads CASSKGTVTEQYF. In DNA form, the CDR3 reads TGTGCCAGTAGTAAGGGTACGGTGACAGAGCAGTACTTC.

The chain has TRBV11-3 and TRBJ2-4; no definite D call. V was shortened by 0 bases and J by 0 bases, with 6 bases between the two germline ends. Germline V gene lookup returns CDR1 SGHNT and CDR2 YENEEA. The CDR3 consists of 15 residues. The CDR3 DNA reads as TGTGCCAGCAGCTTAGATTGGGGAGCCAAAAACATTCAGTACTTC. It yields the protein CASSLDWGAKNIQYF. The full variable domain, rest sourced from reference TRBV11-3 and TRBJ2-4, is EAGVVQSPRYKIIEKKQPVAFWCNPISGHNTLYWYLQNLGQGPELLIRYENEEAVDDSQLPKDRFSAERLKGVDSTLKIQPAELGDSAVYLCASSLDWGAKNIQYFGAGTRLSVL.

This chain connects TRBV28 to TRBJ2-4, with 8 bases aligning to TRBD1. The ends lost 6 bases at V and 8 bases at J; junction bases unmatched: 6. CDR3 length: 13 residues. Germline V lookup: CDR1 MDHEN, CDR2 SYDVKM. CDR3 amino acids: CASSPGGRDIQYF. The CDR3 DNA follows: TGTGCCAGCAGCCCAGGGGGCAGGGACATTCAGTACTTC.

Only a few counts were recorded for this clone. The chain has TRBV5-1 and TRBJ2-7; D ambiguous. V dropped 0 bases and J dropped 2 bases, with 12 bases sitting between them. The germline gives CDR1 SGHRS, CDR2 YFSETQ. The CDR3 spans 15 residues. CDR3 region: CASSLVGSSTYEQYF. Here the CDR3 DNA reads TGCGCCAGCAGCTTGGTGGGCAGTTCCACCTACGAGCAGTACTTC.

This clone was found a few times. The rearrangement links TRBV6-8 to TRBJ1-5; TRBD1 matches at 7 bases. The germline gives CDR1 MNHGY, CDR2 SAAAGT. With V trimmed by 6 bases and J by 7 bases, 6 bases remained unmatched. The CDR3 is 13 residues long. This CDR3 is CASSRQGGQPQHF. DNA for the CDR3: TGTGCCAGCAGCCGACAGGGCGGGCAGCCCCAGCATTTT.

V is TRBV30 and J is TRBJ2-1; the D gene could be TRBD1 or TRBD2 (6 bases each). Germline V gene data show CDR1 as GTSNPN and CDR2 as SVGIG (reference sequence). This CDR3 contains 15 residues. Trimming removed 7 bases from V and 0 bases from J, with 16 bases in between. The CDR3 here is CAFQWGASSYNEQFF. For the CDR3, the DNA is TGTGCCTTTCAATGGGGGGCGAGCTCCTACAATGAGCAGTTCTTC.

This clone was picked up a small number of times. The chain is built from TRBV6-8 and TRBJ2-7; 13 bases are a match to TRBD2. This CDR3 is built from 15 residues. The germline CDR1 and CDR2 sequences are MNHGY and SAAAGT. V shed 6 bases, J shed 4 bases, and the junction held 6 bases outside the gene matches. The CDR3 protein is CASRRTSGSLYEQYF. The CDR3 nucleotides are TGTGCCAGCAGGCGGACTAGCGGGAGTCTGTACGAGCAGTACTTC.

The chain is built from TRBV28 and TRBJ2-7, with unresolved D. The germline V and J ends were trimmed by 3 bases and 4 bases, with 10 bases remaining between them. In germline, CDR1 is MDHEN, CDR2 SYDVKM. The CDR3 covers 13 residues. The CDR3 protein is CASSFAAGYEQYF. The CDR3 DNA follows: TGTGCCAGCAGTTTCGCGGCTGGGTACGAGCAGTACTTC.

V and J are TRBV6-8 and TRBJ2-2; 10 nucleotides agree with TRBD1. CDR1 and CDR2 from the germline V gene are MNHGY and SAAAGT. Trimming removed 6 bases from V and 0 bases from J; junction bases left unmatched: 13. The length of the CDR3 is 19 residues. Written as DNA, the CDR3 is TGTGCCAGCAGCAAAGGGACAGGGGTTGGGCTAGCGAACACCGGGGAGCTGTTTTTT. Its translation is CASSKGTGVGLANTGELFF.

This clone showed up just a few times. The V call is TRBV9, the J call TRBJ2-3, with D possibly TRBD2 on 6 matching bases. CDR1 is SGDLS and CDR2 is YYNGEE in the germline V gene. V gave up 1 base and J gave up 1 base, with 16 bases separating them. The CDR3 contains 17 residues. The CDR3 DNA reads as TGTGCCAGCAGCGTATTGCCCTTAGCGGAAGGCACAGATACGCAGTATTTT. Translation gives CASSVLPLAEGTDTQYF.

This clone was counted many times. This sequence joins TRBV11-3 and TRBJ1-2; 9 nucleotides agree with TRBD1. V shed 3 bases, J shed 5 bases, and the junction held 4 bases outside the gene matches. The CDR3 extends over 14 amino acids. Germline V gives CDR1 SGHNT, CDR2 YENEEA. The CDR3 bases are TGTGCCAGCAGCTTTACACAGGGGGCGTATGGCTACACCTTC. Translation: CASSFTQGAYGYTF.

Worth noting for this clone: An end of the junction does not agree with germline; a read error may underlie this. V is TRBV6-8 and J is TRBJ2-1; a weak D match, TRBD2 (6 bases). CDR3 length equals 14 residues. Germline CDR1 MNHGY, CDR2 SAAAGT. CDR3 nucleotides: TGTGCCAGCAGTTACTTCTCCGGGAGTCATCTCTCGATCTTC. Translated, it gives CASSYFSGSHLSIF.

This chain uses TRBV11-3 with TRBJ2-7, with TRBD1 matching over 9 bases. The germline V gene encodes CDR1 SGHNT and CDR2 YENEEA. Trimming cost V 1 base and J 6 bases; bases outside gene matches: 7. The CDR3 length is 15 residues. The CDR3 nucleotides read TGTGCCAGCAGCTTAGTTGGACAGGGGTATTCCGAGCAGTACTTC. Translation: CASSLVGQGYSEQYF.

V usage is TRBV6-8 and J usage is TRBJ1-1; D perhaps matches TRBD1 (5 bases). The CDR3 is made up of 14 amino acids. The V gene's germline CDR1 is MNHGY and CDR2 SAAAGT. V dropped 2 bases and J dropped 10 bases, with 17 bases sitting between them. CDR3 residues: CASSYGGIGPAAFF. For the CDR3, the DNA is TGTGCCAGCAGTTACGGGGGGATAGGACCTGCAGCTTTCTTT.

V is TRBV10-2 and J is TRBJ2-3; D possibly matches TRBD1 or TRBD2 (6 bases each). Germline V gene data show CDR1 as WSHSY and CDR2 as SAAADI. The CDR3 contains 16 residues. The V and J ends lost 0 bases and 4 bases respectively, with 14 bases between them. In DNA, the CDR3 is TGCGCCAGCAGTGAGTCGAACGGGGGCCGTTCAGATACGCAGTATTTT. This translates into CASSESNGGRSDTQYF.

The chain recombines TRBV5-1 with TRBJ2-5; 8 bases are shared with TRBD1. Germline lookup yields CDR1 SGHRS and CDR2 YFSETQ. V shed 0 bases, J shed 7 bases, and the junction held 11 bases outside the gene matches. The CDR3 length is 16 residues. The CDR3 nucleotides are TGCGCCAGCAGCTTGGCCCCCGAGACAGGGGTGGGGACCCAGTACTTC. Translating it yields CASSLAPETGVGTQYF.

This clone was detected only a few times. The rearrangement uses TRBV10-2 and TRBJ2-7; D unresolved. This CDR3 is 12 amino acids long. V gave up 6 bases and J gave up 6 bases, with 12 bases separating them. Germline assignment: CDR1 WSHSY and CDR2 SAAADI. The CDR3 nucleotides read TGCGCCAGCAGATTGAGTGCGAGCGAGCAGTACTTC. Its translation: CASRLSASEQYF.

Written as DNA, the CDR3 is TGCAGCGTTGTGGGGGGGGCGACAGATACGCAGTATTTT. Amino acids: CSVVGGATDTQYF. V gene TRBV29-1 combines with J gene TRBJ2-3; TRBD2 is a possible D gene (7 bases). CDR3 size: 13 residues. V dropped 4 bases and J dropped 3 bases, with 11 bases sitting between them. Germline V lookup: CDR1 SQVTM, CDR2 ANQGSEA.

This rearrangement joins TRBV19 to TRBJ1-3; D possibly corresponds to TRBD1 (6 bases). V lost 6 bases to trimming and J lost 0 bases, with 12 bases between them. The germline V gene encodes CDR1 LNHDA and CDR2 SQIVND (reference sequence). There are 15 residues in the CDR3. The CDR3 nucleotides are TGTGCCAGTAGGGGAGGACAGAGCTCTGGAAACACCATATATTTT. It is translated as CASRGGQSSGNTIYF.

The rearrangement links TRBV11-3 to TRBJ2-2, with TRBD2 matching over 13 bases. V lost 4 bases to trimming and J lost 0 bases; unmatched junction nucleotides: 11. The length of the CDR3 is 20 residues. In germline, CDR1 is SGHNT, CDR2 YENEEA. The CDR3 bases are TGTGCCAGCAGCTATGGACTAGCGGGAGCCCAGATGACGAACACCGGGGAGCTGTTTTTT. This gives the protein CASSYGLAGAQMTNTGELFF.